The T cell receptor (beta chain) under discussion was sequenced for a study of technical replicates of blood from four donors. Here immunoSEQ multiplex PCR was the method, and the copy in TCRdb shows in-frame clones only, minus some. The profile shows about 69,000 clones, roughly 88% of them singletons. The CDR3 is made up of 18 amino acids. This receptor was taken from a human donor in good health. Some clones in this sample may be carry-over from other donors' samples. V is TRBV21-1 and J is TRBJ1-5; the table's D call, TRBD1, has no DNA check behind it. TRBV21-1 is reported as a pseudogene. Sequencing used PBMCs. The CDR3: CASSNNLGRPRGNQPQHF. CDR3 coding DNA: TGTGCCAGCAGCAACAATTTAGGCAGGCCTCGAGGCAATCAGCCCCAGCATTTT.